This record looks at one T cell receptor beta chain sequence and its context. The antigen is unknown. As to time point: week 47, end of study. Every vaccination contained 300 ug of the mutant IDH1 20-mer peptide and was paired with topical imiquimod. The data derive from a study of a mutant IDH1 vaccine in newly diagnosed glioma. The protocol was immunoSEQ multiplex PCR, while the TCRdb copy is restricted to in-frame clones and leaves out a portion. The table shows 50,000 to 65,000 clones, with roughly four fifths occurring only once. V lost 0 bases to trimming and J lost 4 bases, with 9 bases between them. This CDR3 is built from 15 residues. Germline assignment: CDR1 MGHRA and CDR2 YSYEKL.

The clonotype originates from a woman between 45 and 60 years old with glioma. The starting material was PBMCs, obtained from a glioma patient whose treatment included an IDH1 peptide vaccine. This chain links TRBV4-1 with TRBJ2-2, with unresolved D. For the CDR3, the DNA is TGCGCCAGCAGCCAAGAGTGGGCGAGCACCGGGGAGCTGTTTTTT. Protein: CASSQEWASTGELFF.